The entry that follows covers one TCR beta chain sequence. The target antigen is unknown. This specimen comes from a study of cytomegalovirus exposure and HLA in healthy donors. Study information: There were some 81 million unique TCRs (from HLA-typed donors) in an early data release.

Study-wide results and limits: The investigators catalogued 150 or so TCR beta chains as cytomegalovirus-associated.

Primers: 60 Vbeta forward and 13 Jbeta reverse. Data came from immunoSEQ multiplex PCR; TCRdb stores just in-frame clones and leaves some out. The sample records 150,000 to 160,000 clones, 80% being singletons. Germline V CDR1 and CDR2: SGDLS, YYNGEE. J gave up 1 base and V 1 base, and 3 bases lay outside the gene matches. This CDR3 spans 18 amino acids. This clonotype was obtained from a man between 25 and 39 years old in good health and CMV-seropositive. The sample comprised PBMCs. This rearrangement joins TRBV9 to TRBJ2-6; the match to TRBD2 covers 12 bases. The CDR3 is CASSVPSGRDSGANVLTF. CDR3 sequence (DNA): TGTGCCAGCAGCGTACCTAGCGGGAGGGATTCTGGGGCCAACGTCCTGACTTTC.